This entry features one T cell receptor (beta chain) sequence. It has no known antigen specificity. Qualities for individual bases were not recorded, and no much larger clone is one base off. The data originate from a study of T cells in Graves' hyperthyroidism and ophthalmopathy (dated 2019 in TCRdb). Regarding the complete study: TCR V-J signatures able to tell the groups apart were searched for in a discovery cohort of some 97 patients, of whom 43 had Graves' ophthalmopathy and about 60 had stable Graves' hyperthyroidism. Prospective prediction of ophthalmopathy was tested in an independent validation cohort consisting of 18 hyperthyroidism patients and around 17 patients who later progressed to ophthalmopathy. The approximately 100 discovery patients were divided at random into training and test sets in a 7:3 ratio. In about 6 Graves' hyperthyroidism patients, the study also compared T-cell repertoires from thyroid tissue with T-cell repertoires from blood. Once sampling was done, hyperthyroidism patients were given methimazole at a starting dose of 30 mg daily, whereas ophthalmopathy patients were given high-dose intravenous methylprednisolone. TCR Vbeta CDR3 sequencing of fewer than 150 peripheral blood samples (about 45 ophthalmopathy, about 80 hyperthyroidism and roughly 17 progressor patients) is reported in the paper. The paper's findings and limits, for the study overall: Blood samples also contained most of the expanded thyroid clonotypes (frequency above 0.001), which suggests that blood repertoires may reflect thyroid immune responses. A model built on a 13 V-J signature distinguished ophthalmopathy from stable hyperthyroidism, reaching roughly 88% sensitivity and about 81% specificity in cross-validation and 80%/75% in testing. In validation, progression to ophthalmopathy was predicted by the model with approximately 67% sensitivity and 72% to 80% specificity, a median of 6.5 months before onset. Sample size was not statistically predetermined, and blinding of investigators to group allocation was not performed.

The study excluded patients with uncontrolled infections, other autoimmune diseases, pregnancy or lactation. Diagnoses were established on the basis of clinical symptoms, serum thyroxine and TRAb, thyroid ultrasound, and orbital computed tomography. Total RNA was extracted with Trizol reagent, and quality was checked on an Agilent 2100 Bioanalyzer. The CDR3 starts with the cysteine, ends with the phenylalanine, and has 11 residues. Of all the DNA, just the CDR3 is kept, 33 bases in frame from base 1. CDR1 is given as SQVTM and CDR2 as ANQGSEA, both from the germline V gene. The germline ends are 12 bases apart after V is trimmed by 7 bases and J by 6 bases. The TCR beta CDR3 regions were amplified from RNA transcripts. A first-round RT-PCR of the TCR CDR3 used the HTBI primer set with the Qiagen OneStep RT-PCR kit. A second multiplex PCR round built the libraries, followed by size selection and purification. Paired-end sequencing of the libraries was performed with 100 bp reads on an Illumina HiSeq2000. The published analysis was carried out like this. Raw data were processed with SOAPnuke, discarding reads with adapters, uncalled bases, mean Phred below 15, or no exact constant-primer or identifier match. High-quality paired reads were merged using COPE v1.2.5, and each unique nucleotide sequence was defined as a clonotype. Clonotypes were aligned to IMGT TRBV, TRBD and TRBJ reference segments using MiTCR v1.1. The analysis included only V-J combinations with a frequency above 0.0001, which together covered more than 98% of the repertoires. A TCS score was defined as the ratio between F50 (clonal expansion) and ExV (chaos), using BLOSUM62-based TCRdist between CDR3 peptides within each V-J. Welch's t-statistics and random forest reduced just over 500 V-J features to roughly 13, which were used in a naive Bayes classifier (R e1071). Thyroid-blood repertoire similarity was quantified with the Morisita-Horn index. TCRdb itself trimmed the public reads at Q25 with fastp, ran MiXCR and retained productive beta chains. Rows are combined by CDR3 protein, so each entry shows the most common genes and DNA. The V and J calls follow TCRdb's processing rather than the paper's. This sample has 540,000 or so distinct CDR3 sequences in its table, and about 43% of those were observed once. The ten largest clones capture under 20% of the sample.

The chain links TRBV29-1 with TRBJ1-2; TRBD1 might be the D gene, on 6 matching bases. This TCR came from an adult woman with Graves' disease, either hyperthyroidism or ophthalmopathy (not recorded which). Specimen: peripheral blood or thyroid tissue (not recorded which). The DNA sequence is TGCAGCGGTCAGGGGTCCGATGGCTACACCTTC. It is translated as CSGQGSDGYTF.